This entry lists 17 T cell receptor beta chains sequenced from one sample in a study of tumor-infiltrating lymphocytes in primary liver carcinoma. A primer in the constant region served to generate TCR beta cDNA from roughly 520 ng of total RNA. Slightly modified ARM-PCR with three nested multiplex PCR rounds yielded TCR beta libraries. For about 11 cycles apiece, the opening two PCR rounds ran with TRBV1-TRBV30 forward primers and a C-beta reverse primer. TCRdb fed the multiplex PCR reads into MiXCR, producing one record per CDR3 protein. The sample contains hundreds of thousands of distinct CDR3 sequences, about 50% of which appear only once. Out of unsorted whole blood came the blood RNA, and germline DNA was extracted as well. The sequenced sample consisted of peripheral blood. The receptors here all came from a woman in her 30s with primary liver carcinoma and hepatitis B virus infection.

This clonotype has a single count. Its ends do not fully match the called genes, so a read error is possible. The CDR3 region is CASSPTETSSGELFF. Written as DNA, the CDR3 is TGTGCCAGCAGCCCTACGGAAACCTCCAGCGGGGAGCTCTTTTTT. The gene calls are TRBV12-3 or TRBV12-4 and TRBJ2-2, with 7 bases matching TRBD2. CDR3 length: 15 amino acids.

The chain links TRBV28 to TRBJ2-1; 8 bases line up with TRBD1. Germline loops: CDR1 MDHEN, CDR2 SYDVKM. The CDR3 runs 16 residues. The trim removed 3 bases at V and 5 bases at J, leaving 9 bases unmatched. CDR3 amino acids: CASSLLPGTGNNEQFF. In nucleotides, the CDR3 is TGTGCCAGCAGTTTGCTCCCCGGGACAGGAAACAATGAGCAGTTCTTC.

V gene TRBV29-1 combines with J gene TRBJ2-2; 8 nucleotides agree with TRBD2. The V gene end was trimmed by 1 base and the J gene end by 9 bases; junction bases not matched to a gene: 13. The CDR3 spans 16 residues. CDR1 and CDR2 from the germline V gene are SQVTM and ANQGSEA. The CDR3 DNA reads TGCAGCGTTGAAGGGGAGGGTGGCGGGAGGACCAGGGAGCTGTTTTTT. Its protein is CSVEGEGGGRTRELFF.

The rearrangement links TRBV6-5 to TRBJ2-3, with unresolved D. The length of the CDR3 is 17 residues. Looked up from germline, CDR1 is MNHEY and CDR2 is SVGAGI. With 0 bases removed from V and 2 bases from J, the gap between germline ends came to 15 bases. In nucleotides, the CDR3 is TGTGCCAGCAGTTACTCGGTGGTCCGTGACTCCACAGATACGCAGTATTTT. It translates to CASSYSVVRDSTDTQYF.

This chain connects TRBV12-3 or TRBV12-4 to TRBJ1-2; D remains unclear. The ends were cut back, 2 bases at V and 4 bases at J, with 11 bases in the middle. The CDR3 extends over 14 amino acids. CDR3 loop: CASSLNLVSYGYTF. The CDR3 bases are TGTGCCAGCAGTTTAAATTTGGTATCCTATGGCTACACCTTC.

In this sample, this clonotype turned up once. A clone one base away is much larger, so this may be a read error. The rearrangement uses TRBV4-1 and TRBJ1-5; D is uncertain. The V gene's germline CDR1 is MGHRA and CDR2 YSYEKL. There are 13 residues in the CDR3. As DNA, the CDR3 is TGCGCCAGCAGCGGGTGGGGAAATCAGCTCCAGCATTTT. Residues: CASSGWGNQLQHF.

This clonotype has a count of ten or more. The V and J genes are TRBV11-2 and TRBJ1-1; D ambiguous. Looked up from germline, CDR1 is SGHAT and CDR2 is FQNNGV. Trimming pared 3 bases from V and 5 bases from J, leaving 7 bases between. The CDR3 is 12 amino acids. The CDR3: CASSLSQTEAFF. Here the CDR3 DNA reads TGTGCCAGCAGCTTGTCTCAGACTGAAGCTTTCTTT.

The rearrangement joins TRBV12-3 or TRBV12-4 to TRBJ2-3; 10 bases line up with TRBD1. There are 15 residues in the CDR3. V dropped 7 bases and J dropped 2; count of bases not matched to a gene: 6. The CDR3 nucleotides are TGTGCCAGCAAGCGGACAGGGGGAACCACAGATACGCAGTATTTT. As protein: CASKRTGGTTDTQYF.

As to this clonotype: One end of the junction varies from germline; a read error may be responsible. The CDR3 reads CSVAWDTNTGELFF. The DNA of the CDR3 is TGCAGTGTTGCCTGGGACACCAACACCGGGGAGCTGTTTTTT. This chain joins TRBV29-1 and TRBJ2-2, with D maybe TRBD1 (6 bases). Germline V gene sequence: CDR1 SQVTM, CDR2 ANQGSEA. This CDR3 contains 14 residues.

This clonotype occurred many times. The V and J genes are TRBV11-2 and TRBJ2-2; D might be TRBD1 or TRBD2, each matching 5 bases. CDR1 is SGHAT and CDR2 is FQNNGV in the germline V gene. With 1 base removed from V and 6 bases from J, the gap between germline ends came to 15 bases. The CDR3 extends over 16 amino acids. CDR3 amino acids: CASSLVGTGAAGELFF. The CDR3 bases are TGTGCCAGCAGCTTAGTGGGGACCGGGGCGGCCGGGGAGCTGTTTTTT.

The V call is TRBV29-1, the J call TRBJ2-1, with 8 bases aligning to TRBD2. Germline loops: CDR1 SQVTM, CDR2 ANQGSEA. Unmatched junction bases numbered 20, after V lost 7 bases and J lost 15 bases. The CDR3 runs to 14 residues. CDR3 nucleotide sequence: TGCAGCGCCGCCGGGCTAGCGGGTTACAATGTGCTGTTCTTC. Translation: CSAAGLAGYNVLFF.

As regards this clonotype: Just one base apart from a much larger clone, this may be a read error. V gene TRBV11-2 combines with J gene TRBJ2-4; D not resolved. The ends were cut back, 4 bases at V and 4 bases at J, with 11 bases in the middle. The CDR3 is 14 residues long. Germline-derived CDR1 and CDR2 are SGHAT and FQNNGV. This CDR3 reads CASSSESGKNIQYF. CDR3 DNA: TGTGCCAGCAGCTCCGAAAGTGGGAAAAACATTCAGTACTTC.

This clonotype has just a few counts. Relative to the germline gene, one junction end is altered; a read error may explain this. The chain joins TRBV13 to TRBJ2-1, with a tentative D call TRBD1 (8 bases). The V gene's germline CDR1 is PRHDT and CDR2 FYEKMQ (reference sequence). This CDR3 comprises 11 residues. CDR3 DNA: TGTGCCAGCAGCTTAGGACAGGGGGGGACCTTC. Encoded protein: CASSLGQGGTF.

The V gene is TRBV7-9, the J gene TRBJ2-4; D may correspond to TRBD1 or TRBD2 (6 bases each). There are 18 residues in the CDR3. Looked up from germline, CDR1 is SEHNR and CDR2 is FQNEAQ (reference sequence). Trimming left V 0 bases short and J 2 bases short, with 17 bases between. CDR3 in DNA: TGTGCCAGCAGCTTAGCATGGGGGGCTGCCGATACCAAAAACATTCAGTACTTC. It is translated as CASSLAWGAADTKNIQYF.

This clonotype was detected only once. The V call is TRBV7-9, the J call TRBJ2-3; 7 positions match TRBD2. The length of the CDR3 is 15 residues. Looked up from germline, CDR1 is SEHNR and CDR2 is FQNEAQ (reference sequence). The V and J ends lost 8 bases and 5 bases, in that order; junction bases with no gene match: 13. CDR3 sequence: CASVLLWGGRDTQYF. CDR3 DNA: TGTGCCAGCGTCCTACTCTGGGGAGGGAGAGATACGCAGTATTTT.

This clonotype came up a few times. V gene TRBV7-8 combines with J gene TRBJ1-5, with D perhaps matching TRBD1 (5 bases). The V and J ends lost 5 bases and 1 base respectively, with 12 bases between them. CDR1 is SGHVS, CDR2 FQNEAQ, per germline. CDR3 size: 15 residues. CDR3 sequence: CASSAGGRSNQPQHF. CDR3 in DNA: TGTGCCAGCAGCGCCGGGGGGAGAAGCAATCAGCCCCAGCATTTT.

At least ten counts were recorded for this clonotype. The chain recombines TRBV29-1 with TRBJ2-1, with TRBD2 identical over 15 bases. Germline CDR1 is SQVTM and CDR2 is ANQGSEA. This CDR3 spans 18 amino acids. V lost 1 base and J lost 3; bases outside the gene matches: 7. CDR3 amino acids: CSVEVGGLAGGGYNEQFF. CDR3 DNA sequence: TGCAGCGTTGAAGTCGGGGGACTAGCGGGAGGCGGCTACAATGAGCAGTTCTTC.